The 23 T cell receptor beta chains below were found in one sample sequenced in a study of human T cells and chemical hapten exposure. The sample's time point: patch test 1, 2 weeks after DPC sensitization. Treatment here: therapeutic diphenylcyclopropenone sensitization with weekly scalp DPC. TCRdb re-called the RACE reads with MiXCR, one entry per CDR3 protein. This table has roughly 180,000 distinct CDR3 sequences, about a fifth appearing once. The sample in question was whole blood, obtained in connection with sensitization to the hapten diphenylcyclopropenone (DPC). The origin of the receptors is a woman aged 45-60 years with alopecia areata. Some clones in this sample may be carry-over from other donors' samples.

The rearrangement uses TRBV6-2 or TRBV6-3 and TRBJ1-1; no reliable D call. Germline V gene lookup returns CDR1 MNHEY and CDR2 SVGEGT. This CDR3 has 13 amino acids. Trimming shortened V by 6 bases and J by 5 bases, and 13 bases separated the two germline ends. The CDR3 nucleotides are TGTGCCAGCAGCCTACTATTGTCTACTGAAGCTTTCTTT. This encodes CASSLLLSTEAFF.

CDR3 sequence reads: CASSSPHTDTQYF. CDR3 nucleotides: TGCGCCAGCAGCTCCCCACATACAGATACGCAGTATTTT. The chain has TRBV5-1 and TRBJ2-3; no firm D call. The CDR3 covers 13 residues. Germline V gene sequence: CDR1 SGHRS, CDR2 YFSETQ. V lost 3 bases and J 3 bases, leaving 8 bases between the germline ends. The full variable domain, in which reference TRBV5-1 and TRBJ2-3 provide the parts outside the CDR3, is KAGVTQTPRYLIKTRGQQVTLSCSPISGHRSVSWYQQTPGQGLQFLFEYFSETQRNKGNFPGRFSGRQFSNSRSEMNVSTLELGDSALYLCASSSPHTDTQYFGPGTRLTVL.

The CDR3 DNA reads TGTGCCAGCAGGGGGACAGGGCCAGGCACTGAAGCTTTCTTT. It is translated as CASRGTGPGTEAFF. The J gene is TRBJ1-1, the V gene TRBV2, with 9 nucleotides matching TRBD1. The trim removed 6 bases at V and 4 bases at J, leaving 6 bases unmatched. Germline CDR1 and CDR2: SNHLY and FYNNEI. There are 14 residues in the CDR3.

The chain has TRBV3-1 and TRBJ1-6, with D possibly TRBD1 on 6 matching bases. Trimming stripped 5 bases from V and 9 bases from J, with 14 bases between. The length of the CDR3 is 14 residues. Germline V gene data show CDR1 as LGHDT and CDR2 as YNNKEL (reference sequence). The CDR3 is CASSSQGNGSPLHF. CDR3 sequence (DNA): TGTGCCAGCAGCTCACAGGGTAACGGTTCACCCCTCCACTTT. The full variable domain, in which reference TRBV3-1 and TRBJ1-6 provide the parts outside the CDR3, is DTAVSQTPKYLVTQMGNDKSIKCEQNLGHDTMYWYKQDSKKFLKIMFSYNNKELIINETVPNRFSPKSPDKAHLNLHINSLELGDSAVYFCASSSQGNGSPLHFGNGTRLTVT.

This clonotype was detected only a few times. The chain uses TRBV7-9 and TRBJ2-1; D is unclear. Trimming left V 0 bases short and J 10 bases short, with 16 bases between. This CDR3 contains 15 residues. CDR1 and CDR2 (germline): SEHNR, FQNEAQ (reference sequence). The CDR3 loop is CASSLANSVGTEQFF. DNA of the CDR3: TGTGCCAGCAGCTTAGCGAACAGTGTTGGTACGGAGCAGTTCTTC.

V usage is TRBV7-2 and J usage is TRBJ2-2; D call uncertain. V was pared by 2 bases and J by 0 bases, with 10 bases between. Germline V gene lookup returns CDR1 SGHTA and CDR2 FQGNSA. The CDR3 spans 16 residues. CDR3 nucleotides: TGTGCCAGCAGCTTATCGAGAGGAGCGAACACCGGGGAGCTGTTTTTT. It yields the protein CASSLSRGANTGELFF.

There are a few counts of this clonotype. V gene TRBV29-1 combines with J gene TRBJ2-3; D is uncertain. This CDR3 has 11 amino acids. CDR1 is SQVTM, CDR2 ANQGSEA, per germline. V was pared by 2 bases and J by 4 bases, with 4 bases between. This CDR3 is CSVETADTQYF. The DNA for the CDR3 is TGCAGCGTTGAAACGGCAGATACGCAGTATTTT.

This clonotype was detected only a few times. The gene calls are TRBV6-2 or TRBV6-3 and TRBJ2-1; 9 nucleotides line up with TRBD2. CDR3 length equals 17 residues. The V gene end was trimmed by 4 bases and the J gene end by 7 bases; junction bases not matched to a gene: 14. The germline CDR1 and CDR2 sequences are MNHEY and SVGEGT. CDR3 loop: CASSSPSGSGRVNEQFF. CDR3 in DNA: TGTGCCAGCAGTTCTCCCTCAGGTAGCGGGAGAGTGAATGAGCAGTTCTTC.

Here the CDR3 reads CASSPRDSGFLSYNEQFF. The DNA of the CDR3 is TGCGCCAGCAGCCCGAGGGATAGCGGGTTTCTCTCCTACAATGAGCAGTTCTTC. V gene TRBV5-1 combines with J gene TRBJ2-1, with 7 bases fitting TRBD2. CDR3 length equals 18 residues. Unmatched junction bases numbered 13, after V lost 4 bases and J lost 0 bases. Germline V gene sequence: CDR1 SGHRS, CDR2 YFSETQ. Drawing the rest from reference TRBV5-1 and TRBJ2-1, the complete variable domain is KAGVTQTPRYLIKTRGQQVTLSCSPISGHRSVSWYQQTPGQGLQFLFEYFSETQRNKGNFPGRFSGRQFSNSRSEMNVSTLELGDSALYLCASSPRDSGFLSYNEQFFGPGTRLTVL.

This clonotype has just a few counts. This chain connects TRBV20-1 to TRBJ2-5; TRBD2 is a possible D gene (5 bases). Germline values: CDR1 DFQATT, CDR2 SNEGSKA (reference sequence). Trimming left V 1 base short and J 1 base short, with 7 bases between. The CDR3 sequence is 13 residues long. The CDR3 coding sequence is TGCAGTGCTAGAGGGACTTTCCAAGAGACCCAGTACTTC. Amino acids: CSARGTFQETQYF.

A few counts support this clonotype. The V call is TRBV30, the J call TRBJ1-4; weak D call: TRBD1 (6 bases). The germline V gene encodes CDR1 GTSNPN and CDR2 SVGIG (reference sequence). The CDR3 totals 13 residues. V was trimmed by 5 bases and J by 4 bases, leaving 11 bases between them. CDR3 protein: CAWVDSYNEKLFF. The CDR3 bases are TGTGCCTGGGTGGACAGTTATAATGAAAAACTGTTTTTT.

The V and J genes are TRBV3-1 and TRBJ1-1; TRBD1 is a possible D gene (5 bases). CDR3 length: 15 amino acids. Germline V gene data show CDR1 as LGHDT and CDR2 as YNNKEL (reference sequence). V lost 4 bases to trimming and J lost 1 base, with 13 bases between them. Here the CDR3 reads CASSRGLGKNTEAFF. The CDR3 bases are TGTGCCAGCAGCCGGGGACTAGGGAAGAACACTGAAGCTTTCTTT.

This chain uses TRBV7-8 with TRBJ2-7, with a weak D call TRBD2 (5 bases). Germline CDR1 is SGHVS and CDR2 is FQNEAQ. Trimming removed 5 bases from V and 4 bases from J, with 18 bases in between. This CDR3 comprises 15 residues. The CDR3 nucleotides read TGTGCCAGCAGCGGGCGGGTTCCCCCCTTTTACGAGCAGTACTTC. Its translation: CASSGRVPPFYEQYF.

This clonotype has just a few counts. J is TRBJ2-7 and V is TRBV20-1; D is unresolved. V lost 3 bases to trimming and J lost 7 bases, with 19 bases between them. This CDR3 region has 14 residues. The germline CDR1 and CDR2 sequences are DFQATT and SNEGSKA (reference sequence). CDR3 coding DNA: TGCAGTGCTAGGGGCGGCTATACAAAGTCGGAGCAGTACTTC. It encodes CSARGGYTKSEQYF.

This chain joins TRBV20-1 and TRBJ2-6; 8 nucleotides line up with TRBD1. This CDR3 has 14 amino acids. The V segment lost 6 bases and the J segment 7 bases; nucleotides outside the gene matches: 8. Looked up from germline, CDR1 is DFQATT and CDR2 is SNEGSKA (reference sequence). The CDR3: CSAPTGTGANVLTF. The CDR3 bases are TGCAGTGCACCAACCGGGACAGGAGCCAACGTCCTGACTTTC.

The rearrangement links TRBV2 to TRBJ1-6; 9 nucleotides agree with TRBD1. The CDR3 is 14 residues long. J lost 10 bases, V lost 6 bases, and 7 bases had no gene match. Germline CDR1 SNHLY, CDR2 FYNNEI. The CDR3 DNA is TGTGCCAGCAGCCGGGACAGGGTAGGATCACCCCTCCACTTT. It is translated as CASSRDRVGSPLHF.

The genes are TRBV7-2 and TRBJ1-1; D gene unclear. V lost 5 bases and J lost 1, with 14 bases in between. The CDR3 sequence is 15 residues long. CDR1 is SGHTA and CDR2 is FQGNSA in the germline V gene. The CDR3 coding sequence is TGTGCCAGCAGCCAACGAGGCCCCGGGAACACTGAAGCTTTCTTT. Translating it yields CASSQRGPGNTEAFF.

This clonotype was detected a few times. The genes are TRBV3-1 and TRBJ2-1; TRBD2 matches at 9 bases. The CDR3 extends over 15 amino acids. CDR1 and CDR2 from the germline V gene are LGHDT and YNNKEL (reference sequence). The V segment lost 3 bases and the J segment 7 bases; nucleotides outside the gene matches: 7. Here the CDR3 DNA reads TGTGCCAGCAGCCACTTAGCGGGAGAAGTGAATGAGCAGTTCTTC. This codes for CASSHLAGEVNEQFF.

The table lists this clonotype with a few counts. The chain has TRBV12-3 or TRBV12-4 and TRBJ1-2; D uncertain. The CDR3 is 14 residues long. V was clipped by 8 bases and J by 3 bases, with 16 bases between them. CDR3 DNA sequence: TGTGCCAGCCGCCCCAACAGACATCACTATGGCTACACCTTC. Translating gives CASRPNRHHYGYTF.

This clonotype was detected a few times. CDR3: CATSDSEPRTGELFF. The CDR3 coding sequence is TGTGCCACCAGTGATTCCGAACCCCGCACCGGGGAGCTGTTTTTT. The chain has TRBV24-1 and TRBJ2-2; D gene unclear. Germline CDR1 is KGHDR and CDR2 is SFDVKD. The CDR3 contains 15 residues. Trimming shortened V by 2 bases and J by 4 bases, and 10 bases separated the two germline ends.

This clonotype was recorded a few times. CDR3 nucleotides: TGTGCCAGCAGTGCCACAGATACGCAGTATTTT. This codes for CASSATDTQYF. The chain combines TRBV6-1 with TRBJ2-3; no clear D gene. V lost 4 bases to trimming and J lost 2 bases, with 1 base between them. CDR3 length: 11 residues. Germline V gene data show CDR1 as MNHNS and CDR2 as SASEGT.

V usage is TRBV19 and J usage is TRBJ1-2; D may be TRBD1 (5 bases). Trimming cost V 6 bases and J 2 bases, with 25 bases left between them. The length of the CDR3 is 18 residues. Germline CDR1 LNHDA, CDR2 SQIVND (reference sequence). The CDR3 nucleotides are TGTGCCAGTAGACAAAGGGGTGAGGGACCCTCAAGGAACTATGGCTACACCTTC. This encodes CASRQRGEGPSRNYGYTF.

This clonotype was detected a few times. The chain joins TRBV19 to TRBJ2-1; D is perhaps TRBD1 or TRBD2 (9 bases each). Germline V gene data show CDR1 as LNHDA and CDR2 as SQIVND (reference sequence). CDR3 size: 20 residues. V lost 4 bases to trimming and J lost 8 bases, with 33 bases between them. This CDR3 reads CASSKYRGRRFSGRTDEQFF. The CDR3 DNA is TGTGCCAGTAGTAAATACAGGGGGCGCAGGTTTAGCGGGAGAACGGATGAGCAGTTCTTC.